This TCR beta chain was sequenced for a study of early T cells in non-severe SARS-CoV-2 infection. The overall study: The chains were unpaired, and the sequenced material was bulk RNA from unsorted whole blood. The study's findings and limits: Private and CD4 specificities were missed by VDJdb matching, which favored anti-spike CD8 responses.

Details on this clonotype: What it binds is not known. At one end the junction does not follow the germline gene, possibly because of a read error.

Individual cDNA molecules each received unique molecular identifiers attached to them. MiXCR was run by TCRdb on the 5' RACE reads, yielding one entry per CDR3 protein. The sample lists tens of thousands of distinct CDR3 sequences, approximately 5.9% occurring once. The CDR3 is 17 residues long. Germline V gives CDR1 SEHNR, CDR2 FQNEAQ (reference sequence). The chain joins TRBV7-9 to TRBJ2-1; TRBD2 agrees at 8 bases. This sample comprised whole blood, obtained at baseline. The origin of this receptor is an adult who was a healthcare worker with PCR-confirmed SARS-CoV-2 infection or an uninfected control (not recorded which). In DNA form, the CDR3 reads TGTGCCAGCAGCCCCCCACCGGGACTAGTATCCTTCAATGAGCAGTTCTTC. Amino acid sequence: CASSPPPGLVSFNEQFF.